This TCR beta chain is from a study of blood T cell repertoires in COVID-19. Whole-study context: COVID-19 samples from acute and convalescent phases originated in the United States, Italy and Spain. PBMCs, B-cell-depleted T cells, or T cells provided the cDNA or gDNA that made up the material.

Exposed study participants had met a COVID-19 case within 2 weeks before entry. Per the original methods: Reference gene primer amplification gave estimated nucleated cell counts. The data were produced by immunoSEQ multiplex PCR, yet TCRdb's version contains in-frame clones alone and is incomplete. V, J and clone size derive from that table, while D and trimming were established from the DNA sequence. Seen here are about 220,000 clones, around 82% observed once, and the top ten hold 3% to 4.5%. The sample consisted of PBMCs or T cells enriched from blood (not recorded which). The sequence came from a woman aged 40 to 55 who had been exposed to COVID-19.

The CDR3 DNA sequence: TGTGCCTGGAGTGTACAGGTTATGAACACTGAAGCTTTCTTT. Amino acids: CAWSVQVMNTEAFF. J is TRBJ1-1 and V is TRBV30; TRBD1 might be the D (5 bases). The CDR3 is 14 amino acids. Germline CDR1 and CDR2: GTSNPN and SVGIG (reference sequence). Between the trimmed V and J ends, which lost 0 bases and 0 bases, there was a span of 8 bases. Supplemented by reference TRBV30 and TRBJ1-1, the full variable domain reads SQTIHQWPATLVQPVGSPLSLECTVEGTSNPNLYWYRQAAGRGLQLLFYSVGIGQISSEVPQNLSASRPQDRQFILSSKKLLLSDSGFYLCAWSVQVMNTEAFFGQGTRLTVV.